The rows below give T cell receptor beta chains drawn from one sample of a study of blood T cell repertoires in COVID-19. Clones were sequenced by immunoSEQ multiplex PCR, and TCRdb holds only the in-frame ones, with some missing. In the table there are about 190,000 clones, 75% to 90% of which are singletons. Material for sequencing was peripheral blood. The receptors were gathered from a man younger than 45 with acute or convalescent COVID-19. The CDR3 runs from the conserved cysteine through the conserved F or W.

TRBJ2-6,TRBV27,CASGAVGGTNSGANVLTF
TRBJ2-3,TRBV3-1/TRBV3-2,CASSQNPRDLIIF
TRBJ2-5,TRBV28,CASRPPTARETQYF
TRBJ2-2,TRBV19,CASKPVANTGELFF
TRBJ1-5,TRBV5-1,CASSLGQNQPQHF
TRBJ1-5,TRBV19,CASRPGQGFSNQPQHF
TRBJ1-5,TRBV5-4,CASSLGSTAGPQHF
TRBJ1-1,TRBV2,CASQPLQAMNTEAFF
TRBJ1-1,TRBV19,CASKSSTGYHTEAFF
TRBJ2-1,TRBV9,CASSISGGNLNEQFF
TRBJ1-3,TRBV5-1,CASRTRGGNTIYF
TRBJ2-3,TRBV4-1,CASSSTSGRADTQYF
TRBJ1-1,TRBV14,CASSQDDRKNTEAFF
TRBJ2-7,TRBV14,CASSPWAGGAYEQYF
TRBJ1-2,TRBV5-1,CASSPREYYGYTF
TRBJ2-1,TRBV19,CATSSRGQGYNEQFF
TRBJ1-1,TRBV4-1,CASSQGRTEAFF
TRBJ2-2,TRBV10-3,CAISERGHTATGELFF
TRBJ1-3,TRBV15,CATRPRLFSGNTIYF
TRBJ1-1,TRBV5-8,CASRPGTGFNLNTEAFF
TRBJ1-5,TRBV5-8,CASSLVQYVSNQPQHF
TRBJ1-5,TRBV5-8,CASSLSPDQPQHF